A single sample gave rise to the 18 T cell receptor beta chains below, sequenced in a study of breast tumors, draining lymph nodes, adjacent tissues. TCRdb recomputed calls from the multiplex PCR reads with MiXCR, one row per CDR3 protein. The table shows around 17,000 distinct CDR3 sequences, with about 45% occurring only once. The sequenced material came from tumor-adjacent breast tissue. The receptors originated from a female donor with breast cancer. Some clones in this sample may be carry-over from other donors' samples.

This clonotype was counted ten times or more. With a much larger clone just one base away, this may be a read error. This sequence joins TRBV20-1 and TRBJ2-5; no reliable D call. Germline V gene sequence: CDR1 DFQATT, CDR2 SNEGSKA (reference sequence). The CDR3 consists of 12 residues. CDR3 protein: CSAVLLQETPYF. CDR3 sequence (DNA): TGCAGTGCTGTACTTCTCCAAGAGACCCCGTACTTC.

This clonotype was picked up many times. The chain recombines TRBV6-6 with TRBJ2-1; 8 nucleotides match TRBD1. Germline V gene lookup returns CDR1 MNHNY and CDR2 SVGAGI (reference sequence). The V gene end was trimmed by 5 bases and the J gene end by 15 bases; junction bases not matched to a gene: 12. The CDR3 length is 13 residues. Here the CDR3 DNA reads TGTGCCAGCAGTGAGGCCCGGGACAGGAGTCTGTTCTTC. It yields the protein CASSEARDRSLFF.

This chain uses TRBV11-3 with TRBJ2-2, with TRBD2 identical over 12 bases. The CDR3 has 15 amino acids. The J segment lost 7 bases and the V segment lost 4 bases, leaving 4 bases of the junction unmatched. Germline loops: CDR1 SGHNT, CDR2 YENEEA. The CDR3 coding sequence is TGTGCCAGCAGCTCGGGACTAGCGGGTTTCGGGGAGCTGTTTTTT. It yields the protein CASSSGLAGFGELFF.

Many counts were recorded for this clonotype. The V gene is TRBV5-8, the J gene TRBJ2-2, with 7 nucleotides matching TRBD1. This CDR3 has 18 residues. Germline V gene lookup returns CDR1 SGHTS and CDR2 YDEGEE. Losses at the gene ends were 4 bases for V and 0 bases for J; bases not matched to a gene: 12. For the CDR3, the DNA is TGTGCCAGCAGCACCTCCCCCCGGGACAGCTCGAACACCGGGGAGCTGTTTTTT. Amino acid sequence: CASSTSPRDSSNTGELFF.

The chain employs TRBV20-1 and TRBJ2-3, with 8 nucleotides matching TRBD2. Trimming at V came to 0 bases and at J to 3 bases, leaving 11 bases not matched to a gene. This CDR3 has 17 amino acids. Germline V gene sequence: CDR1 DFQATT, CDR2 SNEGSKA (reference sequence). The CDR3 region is CSARDATSGGGTDTQYF. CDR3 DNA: TGCAGTGCTAGAGATGCTACTAGCGGAGGAGGGACAGATACGCAGTATTTT.

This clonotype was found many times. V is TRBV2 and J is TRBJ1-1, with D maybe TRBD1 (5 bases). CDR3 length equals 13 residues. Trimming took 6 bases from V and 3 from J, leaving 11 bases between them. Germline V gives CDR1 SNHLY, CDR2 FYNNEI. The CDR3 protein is CASRDQGYTEAFF. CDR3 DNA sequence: TGTGCCAGCAGGGATCAGGGATACACTGAAGCTTTCTTT.

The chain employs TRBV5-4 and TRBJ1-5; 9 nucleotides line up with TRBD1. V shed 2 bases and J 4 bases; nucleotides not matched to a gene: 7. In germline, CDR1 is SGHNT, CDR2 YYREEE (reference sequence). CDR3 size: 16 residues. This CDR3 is CASSLTGGARNQPQHF. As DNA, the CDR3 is TGTGCCAGCAGCTTAACAGGGGGCGCGAGAAATCAGCCCCAGCATTTT.

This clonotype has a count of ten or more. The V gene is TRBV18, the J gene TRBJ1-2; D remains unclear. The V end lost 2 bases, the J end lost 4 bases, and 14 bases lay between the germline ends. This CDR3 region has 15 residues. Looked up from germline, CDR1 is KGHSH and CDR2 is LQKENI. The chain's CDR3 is CASSPEGGLGYGYTF. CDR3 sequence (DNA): TGTGCCAGCTCACCAGAAGGAGGGCTGGGCTATGGCTACACCTTC.

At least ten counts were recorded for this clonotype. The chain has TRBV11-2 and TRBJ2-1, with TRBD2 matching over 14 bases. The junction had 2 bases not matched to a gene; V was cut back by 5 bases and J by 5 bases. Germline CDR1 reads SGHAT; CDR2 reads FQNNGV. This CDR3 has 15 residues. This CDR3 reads CASSQGLAGDNEQFF. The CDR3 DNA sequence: TGTGCCAGCAGCCAGGGACTAGCGGGGGACAATGAGCAGTTCTTC.

The CDR3 DNA is TGTGCCAGCAGCTTACAGGGAAACAATGAGCAGTTCTTC. This encodes CASSLQGNNEQFF. The chain is built from TRBV7-3 and TRBJ2-1; D is perhaps TRBD1 (5 bases). V lost 2 bases and J lost 5, with 7 bases in between. CDR1 and CDR2 (germline): SGHTA, FQGTGA. CDR3 length: 13 amino acids.

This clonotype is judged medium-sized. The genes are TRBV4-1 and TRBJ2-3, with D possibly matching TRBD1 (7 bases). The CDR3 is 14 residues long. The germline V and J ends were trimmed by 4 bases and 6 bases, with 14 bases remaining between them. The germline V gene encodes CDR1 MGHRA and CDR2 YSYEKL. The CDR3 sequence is CASSPGRDSDTQYF. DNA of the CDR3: TGCGCCAGCAGCCCGGGGCGGGACAGCGATACGCAGTATTTT.

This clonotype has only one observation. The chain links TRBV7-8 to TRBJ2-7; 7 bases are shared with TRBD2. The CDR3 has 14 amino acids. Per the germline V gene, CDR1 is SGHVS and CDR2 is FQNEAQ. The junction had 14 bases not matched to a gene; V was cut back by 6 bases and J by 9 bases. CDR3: CASSLGGTLGAQYF. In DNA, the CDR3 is TGTGCCAGCAGTTTGGGGGGGACTCTCGGTGCGCAGTACTTC.

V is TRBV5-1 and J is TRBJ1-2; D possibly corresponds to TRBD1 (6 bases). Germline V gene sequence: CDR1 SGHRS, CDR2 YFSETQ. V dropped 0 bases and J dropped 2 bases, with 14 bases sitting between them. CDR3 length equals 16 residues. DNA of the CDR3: TGCGCCAGCAGCTTGGGTATTACAGGGAGCAACTATGGCTACACCTTC. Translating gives CASSLGITGSNYGYTF. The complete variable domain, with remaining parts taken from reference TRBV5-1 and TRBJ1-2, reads KAGVTQTPRYLIKTRGQQVTLSCSPISGHRSVSWYQQTPGQGLQFLFEYFSETQRNKGNFPGRFSGRQFSNSRSEMNVSTLELGDSALYLCASSLGITGSNYGYTFGSGTRLTVV.

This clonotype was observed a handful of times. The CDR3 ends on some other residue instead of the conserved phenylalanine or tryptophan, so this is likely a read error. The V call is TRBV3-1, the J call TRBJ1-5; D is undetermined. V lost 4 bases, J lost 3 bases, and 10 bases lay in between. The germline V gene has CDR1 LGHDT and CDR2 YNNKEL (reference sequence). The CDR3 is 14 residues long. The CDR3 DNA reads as TGTGCCAGCAGCCTGGCCAGGAACAATCAGCCCCAGCATTCT. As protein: CASSLARNNQPQHS.

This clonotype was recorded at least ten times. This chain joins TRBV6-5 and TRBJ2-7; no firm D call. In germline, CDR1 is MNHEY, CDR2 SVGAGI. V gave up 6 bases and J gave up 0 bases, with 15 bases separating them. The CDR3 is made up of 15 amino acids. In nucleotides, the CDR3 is TGTGCCAGCAGCAGCCCCCGGGTGAGCTCCTACGAGCAGTACTTC. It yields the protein CASSSPRVSSYEQYF.

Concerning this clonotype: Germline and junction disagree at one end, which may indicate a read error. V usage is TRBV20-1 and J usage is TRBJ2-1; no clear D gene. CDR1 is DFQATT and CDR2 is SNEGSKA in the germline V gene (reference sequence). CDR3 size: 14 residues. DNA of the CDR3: TGCAGTGCTAGAATAGATATTGGTAGTACTGAGCAGTCCTTC. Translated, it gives CSARIDIGSTEQSF.

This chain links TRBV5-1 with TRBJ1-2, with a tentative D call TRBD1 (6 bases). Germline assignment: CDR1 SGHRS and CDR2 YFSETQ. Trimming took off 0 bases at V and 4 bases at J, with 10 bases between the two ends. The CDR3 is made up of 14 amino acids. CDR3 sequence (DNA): TGCGCCAGCAGCTTGGGGGGGCAGTCCTATGGCTACACCTTC. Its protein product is CASSLGGQSYGYTF.

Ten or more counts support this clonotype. CDR3 coding DNA: TGTGCCAGCAGCCCCCGGACGGACAAAAACATTCAGTACTTC. This translates into CASSPRTDKNIQYF. V is TRBV6-2 or TRBV6-3 and J is TRBJ2-4; D is unresolved. V lost 6 bases, J lost 3 bases, and 12 bases lay in between. Germline V gene sequence: CDR1 MNHEY, CDR2 SVGEGT. The CDR3 covers 14 residues.